Given below is one TCR beta chain in context. The material for each subset, its genomic DNA, was split evenly across several immunoSEQ plates. Repertoires were generated with immunoSEQ multiplex PCR, while TCRdb's copy carries only in-frame clones and drops some. The profile shows around 1 million clones, approximately 80% of them singletons. This sample was taken from a study of shared clonotypes between healthy human individuals. Study at large: CD4 naive and memory got three plates each, CD8 naive two, CD8 memory one.

V was clipped by 6 bases and J by 4 bases; unmatched bases: 9. The CDR3 contains 15 residues. CDR1 and CDR2 from the germline V gene are SNHLY and FYNNEI. The donors, healthy adults who were HIV-negative, had experienced no recent acute infections or vaccinations. Researchers partitioned CD4+ cells into CD45RA+ naive and CD45RA-negative memory subsets. The sample was memory CD4+ T cells sorted from blood. The sample's subset: CD45RA-negative fraction. The rearrangement joins TRBV2 to TRBJ1-5; 7 bases fit TRBD1. This receptor was obtained from a man between 18 and 35 years old in good health. The CDR3 region has the DNA TGTGCCAGCAGCGCGCCAGGGGGGGAAAATCAGCCCCAGCATTTT. Amino acid sequence: CASSAPGGENQPQHF.